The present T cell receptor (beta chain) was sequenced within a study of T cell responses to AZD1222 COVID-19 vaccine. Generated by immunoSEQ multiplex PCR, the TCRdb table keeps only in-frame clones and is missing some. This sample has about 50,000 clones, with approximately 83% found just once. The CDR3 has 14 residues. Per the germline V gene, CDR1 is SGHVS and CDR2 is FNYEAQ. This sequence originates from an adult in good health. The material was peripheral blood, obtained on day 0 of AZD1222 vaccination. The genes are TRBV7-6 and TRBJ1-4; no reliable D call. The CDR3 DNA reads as TGTGCAACGAAGCCAGGCGCAACTAATGAAAAACTGTTTTTT. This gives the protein CATKPGATNEKLFF.